One sample yielded the 17 T cell receptor beta chains listed below, sequenced in a study of blood T cell repertoires in COVID-19. Profiled with immunoSEQ multiplex PCR; TCRdb holds only in-frame clones, not every one. The sample shows roughly 100,000 clones, roughly 80% of them seen only once. Sequencing input: peripheral blood. These receptors were collected from a human donor in a cohort sampled during active COVID-19.

The chain combines TRBV21-1 with TRBJ1-2. TRBV21-1 constitutes a pseudogene. The length of the CDR3 is 13 residues. The CDR3 DNA sequence: TGTGCCAGCAGCACCAGGAGGAACTATGGCTACACCTTC. This translates into CASSTRRNYGYTF.

V and J are TRBV9 and TRBJ2-7, with D possibly being TRBD1 (6 bases). The CDR3 is made up of 19 amino acids. Germline lookup yields CDR1 SGDLS and CDR2 YYNGEE. Trimming left V 3 bases short and J 7 bases short, with 32 bases between. The CDR3 sequence is CASSGGMGWQGLTPEEQYF. CDR3 nucleotide sequence: TGTGCCAGCAGCGGAGGAATGGGGTGGCAGGGGCTGACCCCCGAGGAGCAGTACTTC.

This chain joins TRBV30 and TRBJ1-2; possibly TRBD1 for D (6 bases). The CDR3 runs 15 residues. V lost 1 base, J lost 0 bases, and 12 bases lay in between. CDR1 is GTSNPN and CDR2 is SVGIG in the germline V gene (reference sequence). The CDR3 bases are TGTGCCTGGAGTGATGGGGGGGCTACTAACTATGGCTACACCTTC. This gives the protein CAWSDGGATNYGYTF. Full variable domain (missing parts from reference TRBV30 and TRBJ1-2): SQTIHQWPATLVQPVGSPLSLECTVEGTSNPNLYWYRQAAGRGLQLLFYSVGIGQISSEVPQNLSASRPQDRQFILSSKKLLLSDSGFYLCAWSDGGATNYGYTFGSGTRLTVV.

The CDR3 bases are TGTGCCAGCAGCGTCGGTCCAAACTCCTACAATGAGCAGTTCTTC. Translation gives CASSVGPNSYNEQFF. The V and J genes are TRBV9 and TRBJ2-1; no reliable D call. V lost 2 bases, J lost 0 bases, and 9 bases lay in between. This CDR3 region has 15 residues. Germline V gene lookup returns CDR1 SGDLS and CDR2 YYNGEE.

The chain links TRBV24-1 to TRBJ1-3; D is possibly TRBD1 (6 bases). The CDR3 has 13 amino acids. The germline V gene has CDR1 KGHDR and CDR2 SFDVKD. Trimming cost V 7 bases and J 4 bases, with 10 bases left between them. CDR3: CATRGGLGNTIYF. The CDR3 nucleotides read TGTGCCACCAGGGGGGGGCTCGGAAACACCATATATTTT.

The chain is built from TRBV2 and TRBJ1-1, with TRBD1 identical over 7 bases. V lost 7 bases, J lost 4 bases, and 9 bases stayed unmatched. CDR3 length: 14 residues. The germline V gene encodes CDR1 SNHLY and CDR2 FYNNEI. The CDR3 spells CASTLQGWATEAFF. CDR3 nucleotides: TGTGCCAGCACCTTACAGGGGTGGGCCACTGAAGCTTTCTTT.

The rearrangement joins TRBV5-4 to TRBJ1-4, with 7 bases aligning to TRBD1. Germline V gives CDR1 SGHNT, CDR2 YYREEE (reference sequence). V shed 4 bases, J shed 8 bases, and the junction held 8 bases outside the gene matches. The CDR3 consists of 14 residues. The CDR3 protein is CASSIWDSREKLFF. CDR3 sequence (DNA): TGTGCCAGCAGCATCTGGGACAGTCGGGAAAAACTGTTTTTT.

The V gene is TRBV21-1, the J gene TRBJ1-6. TRBV21-1 is a pseudogene. The length of the CDR3 is 12 residues. The CDR3, as DNA: TGTGCCAGCCCCAAGGGGGGGTCACCCCTCCACTTT. Its translation: CASPKGGSPLHF.

The J gene is TRBJ2-5, the V gene TRBV12-5; D may be TRBD2 (5 bases). The length of the CDR3 is 15 residues. Trimming removed 2 bases at V and 2 bases at J, with 12 bases between. Looked up from germline, CDR1 is LGHNT and CDR2 is FRNRAP. Here the CDR3 reads CASGLTSGIQETQYF. DNA for the CDR3: TGTGCTAGTGGTTTGACCAGCGGAATTCAAGAGACCCAGTACTTC.

This clone was recorded only once. The J gene is TRBJ1-2, the V gene TRBV7-2; 7 nucleotides match TRBD1. The CDR3 loop spans 16 amino acids. Germline lookup yields CDR1 SGHTA and CDR2 FQGNSA. After removal of 5 bases from V and 6 bases from J, the junction contained 15 bases not matched to a gene. The CDR3 is CASSGRRDRLNHGYTF. The CDR3, as DNA: TGTGCCAGCAGCGGCAGGAGGGACAGATTGAATCATGGCTACACCTTC. Variable domain in full (rest from reference TRBV7-2 and TRBJ1-2): GAGVSQSPSNKVTEKGKDVELRCDPISGHTALYWYRQSLGQGLEFLIYFQGNSAPDKSGLPSDRFSAERTGGSVSTLTIQRTQQEDSAVYLCASSGRRDRLNHGYTFGSGTRLTVV.

This chain connects TRBV3-1 (or the pseudogene TRBV3-2) to TRBJ1-3; D is uncertain. The CDR3 has 16 residues. Trimming cost V 1 base and J 4 bases, with 14 bases left between them. The V gene's germline CDR1 is LGHDT and CDR2 YNNKEL (reference sequence). The CDR3 DNA follows: TGTGCCAGCAGCCAAGTCCCCCCTGGTAGAGGAAACACCATATATTTT. It is translated as CASSQVPPGRGNTIYF.

This clone came up a few times. The chain recombines TRBV19 with TRBJ2-1; 9 bases are a match to TRBD2. The V gene end was trimmed by 2 bases and the J gene end by 8 bases; junction bases not matched to a gene: 10. The CDR3 is 16 amino acids. Germline V CDR1 and CDR2: LNHDA, SQIVND (reference sequence). The CDR3 loop is CASSIFGRGGPHEQFF. In nucleotides, the CDR3 is TGTGCCAGTAGTATATTTGGGCGGGGGGGCCCCCATGAGCAGTTCTTC.

The chain joins TRBV6-4 to TRBJ1-3; D is perhaps TRBD1 (6 bases). The CDR3 length is 15 residues. Germline values: CDR1 MRHNA, CDR2 SNTAGT. V lost 5 bases, J lost 0 bases, and 11 bases lay in between. The CDR3 protein is CASSSTGSSGNTIYF. CDR3 in DNA: TGTGCCAGCAGTTCCACAGGGTCCTCTGGAAACACCATATATTTT.

The chain joins TRBV5-5 to TRBJ2-3; D is ambiguous. Trimming pared 3 bases from V and 1 base from J, leaving 6 bases between. Per germline, CDR1 SGHKS and CDR2 YYEKEE (reference sequence). The CDR3 totals 13 residues. CDR3 in amino acids: CASSSLGTDTQYF. The CDR3 nucleotides read TGTGCCAGCAGCTCCCTTGGCACAGATACGCAGTATTTT. Full variable domain (rest looked up from reference TRBV5-5 and TRBJ2-3): DAGVTQSPTHLIKTRGQQVTLRCSPISGHKSVSWYQQVLGQGPQFIFQYYEKEERGRGNFPDRFSARQFPNYSSELNVNALLLGDSALYLCASSSLGTDTQYFGPGTRLTVL.

The V call is TRBV12-3 or TRBV12-4, the J call TRBJ1-1, with D hard to call. The CDR3 length is 13 residues. Between the trimmed V and J ends, which lost 4 bases and 1 base, there was a span of 7 bases. The DNA for the CDR3 is TGTGCCAGCAGTTCGAGAGCGAACACTGAAGCTTTCTTT. This codes for CASSSRANTEAFF.

In its sample, this clone was seen a few times. The chain links TRBV5-1 to TRBJ2-2; tentatively, D is TRBD1 (6 bases). Looked up from germline, CDR1 is SGHRS and CDR2 is YFSETQ. The CDR3 is 13 amino acids. Between the trimmed V and J ends, which lost 7 bases and 4 bases, there was a span of 11 bases. CDR3 coding DNA: TGCGCCAGCTCACAGGGCGTCACCGGGGAGCTGTTTTTT. Residues: CASSQGVTGELFF. Looking up the rest from reference TRBV5-1 and TRBJ2-2 gives the full variable domain: KAGVTQTPRYLIKTRGQQVTLSCSPISGHRSVSWYQQTPGQGLQFLFEYFSETQRNKGNFPGRFSGRQFSNSRSEMNVSTLELGDSALYLCASSQGVTGELFFGEGSRLTVL.

The chain is built from TRBV19 and TRBJ1-1; weak D call: TRBD1 (6 bases). V was clipped by 3 bases and J by 1 base, with 6 bases between them. Germline loops: CDR1 LNHDA, CDR2 SQIVND (reference sequence). This CDR3 contains 13 residues. CDR3 bases: TGTGCCAGTAGTATGGACAGGAACACTGAAGCTTTCTTT. Translation gives CASSMDRNTEAFF.